This T cell receptor beta chain was sequenced during a study of human CD8 memory T cell subsets. It was UMI-labeled 5' RACE by which the TCR beta libraries were made. Each CDR3 protein gets one entry in TCRdb, which reprocessed the 5' RACE reads and gives no DNA. The sample totals 4,500 to 6,000 distinct CDR3 sequences; its top ten clones hold roughly a sixth. Germline loops: CDR1 MGHRA, CDR2 YSYEKL. The CDR3 runs to 17 residues. The PBMC were obtained by density gradient separation from buffy coats of healthy donors. Total CD8+ T cells came from negative magnetic enrichment. Sequencing was carried out using CD8+ T cells from PBMCs. The chain uses TRBV4-1 and TRBJ1-1. This clonotype originated in a human donor in good health. CDR3 loop: CASSQDVAGGLSTEAFF.